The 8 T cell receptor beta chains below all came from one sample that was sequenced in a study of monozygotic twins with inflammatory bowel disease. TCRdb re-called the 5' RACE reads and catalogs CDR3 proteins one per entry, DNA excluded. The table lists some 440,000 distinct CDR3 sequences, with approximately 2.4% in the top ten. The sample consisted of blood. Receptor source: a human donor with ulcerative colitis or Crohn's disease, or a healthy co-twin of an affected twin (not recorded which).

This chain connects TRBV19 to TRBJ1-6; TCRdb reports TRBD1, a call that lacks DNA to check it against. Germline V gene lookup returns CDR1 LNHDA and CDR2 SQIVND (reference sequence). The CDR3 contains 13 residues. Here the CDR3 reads CASSKQGNSPLHF.

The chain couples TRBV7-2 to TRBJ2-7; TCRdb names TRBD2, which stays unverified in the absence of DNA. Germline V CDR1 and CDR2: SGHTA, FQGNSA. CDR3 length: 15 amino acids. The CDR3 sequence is CASSVRLAGSYEQYF. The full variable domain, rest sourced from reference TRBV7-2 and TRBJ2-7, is GAGVSQSPSNKVTEKGKDVELRCDPISGHTALYWYRQSLGQGLEFLIYFQGNSAPDKSGLPSDRFSAERTGGSVSTLTIQRTQQEDSAVYLCASSVRLAGSYEQYFGPGTRLTVT.

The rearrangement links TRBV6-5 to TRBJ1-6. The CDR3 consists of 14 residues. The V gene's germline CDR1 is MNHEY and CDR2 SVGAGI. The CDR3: CASSSDSYNSPLHF.

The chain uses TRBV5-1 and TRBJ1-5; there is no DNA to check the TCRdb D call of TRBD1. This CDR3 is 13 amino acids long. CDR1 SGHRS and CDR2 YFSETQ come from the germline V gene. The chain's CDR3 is CASSWTGDQPQHF.

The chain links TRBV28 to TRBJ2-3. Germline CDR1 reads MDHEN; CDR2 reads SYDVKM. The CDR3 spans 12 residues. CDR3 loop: CASSDDTDTQYF.

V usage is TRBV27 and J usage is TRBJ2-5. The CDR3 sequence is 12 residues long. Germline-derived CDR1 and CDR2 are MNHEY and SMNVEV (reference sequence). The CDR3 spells CASSSDQETQYF.

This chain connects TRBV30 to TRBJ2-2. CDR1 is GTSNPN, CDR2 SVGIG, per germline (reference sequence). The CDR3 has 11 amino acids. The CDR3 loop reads CALLGTGELFF.

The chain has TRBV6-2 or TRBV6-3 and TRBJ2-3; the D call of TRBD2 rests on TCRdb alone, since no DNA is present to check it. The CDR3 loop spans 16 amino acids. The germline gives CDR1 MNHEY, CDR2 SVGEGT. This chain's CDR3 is CASSLPGLAGGNTQYF.